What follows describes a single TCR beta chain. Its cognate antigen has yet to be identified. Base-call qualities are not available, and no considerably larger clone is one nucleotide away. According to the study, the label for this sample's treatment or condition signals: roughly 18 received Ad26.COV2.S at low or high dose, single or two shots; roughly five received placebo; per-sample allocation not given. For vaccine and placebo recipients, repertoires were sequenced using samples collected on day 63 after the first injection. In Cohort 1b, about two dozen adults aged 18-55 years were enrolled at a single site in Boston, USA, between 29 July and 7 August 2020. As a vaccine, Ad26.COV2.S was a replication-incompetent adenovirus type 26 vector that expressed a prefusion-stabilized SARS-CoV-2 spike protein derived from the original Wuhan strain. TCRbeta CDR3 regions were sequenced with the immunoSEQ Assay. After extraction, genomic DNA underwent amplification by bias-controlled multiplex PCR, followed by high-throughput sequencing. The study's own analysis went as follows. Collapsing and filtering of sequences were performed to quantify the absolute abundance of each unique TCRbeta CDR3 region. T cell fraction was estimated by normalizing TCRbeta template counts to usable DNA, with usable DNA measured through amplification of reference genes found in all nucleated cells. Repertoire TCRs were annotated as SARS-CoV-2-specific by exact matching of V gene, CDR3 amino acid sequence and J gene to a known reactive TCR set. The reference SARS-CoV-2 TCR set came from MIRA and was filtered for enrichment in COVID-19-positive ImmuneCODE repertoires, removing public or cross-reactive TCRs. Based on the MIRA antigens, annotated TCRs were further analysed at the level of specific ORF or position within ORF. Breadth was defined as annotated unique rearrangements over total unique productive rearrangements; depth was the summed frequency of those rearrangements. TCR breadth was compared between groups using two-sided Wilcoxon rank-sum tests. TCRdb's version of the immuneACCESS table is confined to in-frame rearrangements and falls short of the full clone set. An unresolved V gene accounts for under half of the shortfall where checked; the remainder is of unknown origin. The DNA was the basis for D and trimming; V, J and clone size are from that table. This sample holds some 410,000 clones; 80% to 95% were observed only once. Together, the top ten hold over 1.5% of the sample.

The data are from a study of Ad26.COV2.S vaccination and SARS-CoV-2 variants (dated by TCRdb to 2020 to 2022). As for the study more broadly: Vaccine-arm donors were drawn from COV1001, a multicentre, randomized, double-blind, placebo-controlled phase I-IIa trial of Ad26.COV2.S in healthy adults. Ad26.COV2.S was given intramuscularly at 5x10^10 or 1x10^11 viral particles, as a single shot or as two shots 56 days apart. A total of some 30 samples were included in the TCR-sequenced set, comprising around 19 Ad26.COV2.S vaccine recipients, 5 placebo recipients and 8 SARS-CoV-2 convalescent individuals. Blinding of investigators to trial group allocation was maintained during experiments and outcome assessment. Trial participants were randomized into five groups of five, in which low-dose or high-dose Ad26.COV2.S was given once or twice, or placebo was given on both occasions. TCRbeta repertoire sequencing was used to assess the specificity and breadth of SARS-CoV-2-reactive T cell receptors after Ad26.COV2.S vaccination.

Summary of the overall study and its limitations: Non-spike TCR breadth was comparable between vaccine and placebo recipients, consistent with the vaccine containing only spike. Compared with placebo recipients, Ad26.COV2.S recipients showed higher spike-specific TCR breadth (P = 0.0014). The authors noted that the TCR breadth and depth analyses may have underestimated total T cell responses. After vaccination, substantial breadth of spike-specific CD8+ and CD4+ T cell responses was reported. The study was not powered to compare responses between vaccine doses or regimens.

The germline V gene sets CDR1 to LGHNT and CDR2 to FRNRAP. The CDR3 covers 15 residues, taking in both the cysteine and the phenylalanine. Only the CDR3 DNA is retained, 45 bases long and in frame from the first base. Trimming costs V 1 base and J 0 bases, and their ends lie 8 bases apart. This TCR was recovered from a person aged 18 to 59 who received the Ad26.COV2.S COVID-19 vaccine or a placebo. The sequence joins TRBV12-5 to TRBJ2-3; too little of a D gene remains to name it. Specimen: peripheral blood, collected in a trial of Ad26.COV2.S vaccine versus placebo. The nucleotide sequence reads TGTGCTAGTGGTTTGGGTGGATCTAGCACAGATACGCAGTATTTT. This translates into CASGLGGSSTDTQYF.